This T cell receptor (beta chain) stems from a study of post-analysis software for immune sequencing data. Across the study: As for disease course, relapsing-remitting, secondary progressive and progressive-relapsing multiple sclerosis were all included.

Prepared TCR beta cDNA libraries contained unique molecular identifiers. Each batch of about 0.95 to 11 million T cells produced hundreds of thousands of cDNA molecules. One entry per CDR3 protein, called by TCRdb with MiXCR from the PCR reads. Of about 540,000 distinct CDR3 sequences listed, around 34% were seen once; the top ten hold 5% to 6%. Trimming removed 5 bases from V and 0 bases from J, with 24 bases in between. The CDR3 has 19 amino acids. Notes on this clonotype: What it recognizes is unknown.

Study results and limitations: Same-batch preparations were strongly co-clustered by F measure. Patients showed TRBV5-6, TRBV5-1 and TRBV20-1 among five TRBV segments more frequent than in controls. Controls showed significantly higher normalized Chao1 diversity than did multiple sclerosis patients.

The source material was blood. This TCR came from a girl between 2 and 17 years old with multiple sclerosis. The J gene is TRBJ2-3, the V gene TRBV12-3 or TRBV12-4, with D perhaps given as TRBD1 or TRBD2 (6 bases each). Written as DNA, the CDR3 is TGTGCCAGCAGTCCGGAGGGGGACGAAAAGAAATATAGCACAGATACGCAGTATTTT. Translated: CASSPEGDEKKYSTDTQYF.